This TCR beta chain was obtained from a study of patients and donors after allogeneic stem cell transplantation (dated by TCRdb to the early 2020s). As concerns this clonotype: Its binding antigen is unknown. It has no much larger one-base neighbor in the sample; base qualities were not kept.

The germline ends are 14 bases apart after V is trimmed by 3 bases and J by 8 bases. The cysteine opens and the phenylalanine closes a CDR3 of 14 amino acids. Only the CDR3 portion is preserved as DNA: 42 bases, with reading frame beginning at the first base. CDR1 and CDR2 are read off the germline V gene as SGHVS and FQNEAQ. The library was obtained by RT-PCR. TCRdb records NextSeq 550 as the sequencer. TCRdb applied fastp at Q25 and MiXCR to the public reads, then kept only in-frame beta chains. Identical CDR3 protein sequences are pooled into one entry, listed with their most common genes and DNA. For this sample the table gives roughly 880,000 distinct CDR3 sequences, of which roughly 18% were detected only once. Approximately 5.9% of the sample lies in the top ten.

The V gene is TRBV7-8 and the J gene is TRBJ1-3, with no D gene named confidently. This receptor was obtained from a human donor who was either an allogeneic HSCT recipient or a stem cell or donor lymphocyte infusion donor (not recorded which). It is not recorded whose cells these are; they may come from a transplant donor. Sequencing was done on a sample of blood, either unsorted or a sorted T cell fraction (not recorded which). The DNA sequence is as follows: TGTGCCAGCAGCTTCTACCGTGCTACAGACACCATATATTTT. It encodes CASSFYRATDTIYF.